One and the same sample provided the 12 T cell receptor beta chains below, sequenced in a study of blood T cell repertoires in COVID-19. Assay used: immunoSEQ multiplex PCR; TCRdb lists only in-frame clones, some missing. In the table there are approximately 100,000 clones, roughly two thirds of which are singletons. Source material: peripheral blood. The receptor set was obtained from a human donor with acute or convalescent COVID-19. The donor label of this sample is uncertain.

V and J are TRBV9 and TRBJ2-7; 8 bases are a match to TRBD2. Looked up from germline, CDR1 is SGDLS and CDR2 is YYNGEE. Trimming at V came to 3 bases and at J to 2 bases, leaving 4 bases not matched to a gene. CDR3 size: 14 residues. For the CDR3, the DNA is TGTGCCAGCAGCGAGGGGGGACTAGCCTACGAGCAGTACTTC. It specifies CASSEGGLAYEQYF.

CDR3 sequence: CASSKGTGYGYTF. The CDR3, as DNA: TGTGCCAGCAGCAAAGGAACAGGTTATGGCTACACCTTC. This chain uses TRBV21-1 with TRBJ1-2; the table's D call, TRBD1, was not checked against the DNA. TRBV21-1 is given as a pseudogene. The CDR3 covers 13 residues.

This sequence joins TRBV5-1 and TRBJ2-7; TRBD2 aligns across 7 bases. This CDR3 has 16 residues. Germline V gene lookup returns CDR1 SGHRS and CDR2 YFSETQ. Unmatched junction bases numbered 12, after V lost 4 bases and J lost 2 bases. CDR3 residues: CASSPASGSGTYEQYF. In nucleotides, the CDR3 is TGCGCCAGCAGCCCGGCCTCGGGCAGCGGGACCTACGAGCAGTACTTC.

This chain links TRBV20-1 with TRBJ2-7, with TRBD2 matching over 7 bases. This CDR3 spans 12 amino acids. V lost 6 bases, J lost 4 bases, and 6 bases stayed unmatched. CDR1 DFQATT and CDR2 SNEGSKA come from the germline V gene (reference sequence). The CDR3 DNA reads TGCAGTGCCAGTTACGGGGGGTACGAGCAGTACTTC. This encodes CSASYGGYEQYF.

The rearrangement links TRBV28 to TRBJ1-6, with TRBD1 as a possible D gene (5 bases). The germline CDR1 and CDR2 sequences are MDHEN and SYDVKM. Trimming cost V 5 bases and J 6 bases, with 20 bases left between them. The CDR3 extends over 17 amino acids. The CDR3 DNA follows: TGTGCCAGCAGTCCATTCGTAGCAGGGCTAGGTAATTCACCCCTCCACTTT. This encodes CASSPFVAGLGNSPLHF.

This clone was seen more than once but under ten times. The chain is built from TRBV5-5 and TRBJ2-3; D is possibly TRBD2 (5 bases). V was shortened by 5 bases and J by 4 bases, with 23 bases between the two germline ends. This CDR3 comprises 17 residues. The germline CDR1 and CDR2 sequences are SGHKS and YYEKEE (reference sequence). The CDR3 nucleotides read TGTGCCAGCAGGCGAACGGGTGGACTCCTTGGCGCAGATACGCAGTATTTT. The encoded protein is CASRRTGGLLGADTQYF.

This clone has more than one count but fewer than ten. The chain links TRBV20-1 to TRBJ1-3; possible D gene TRBD1, 5 bases. The germline V gene has CDR1 DFQATT and CDR2 SNEGSKA (reference sequence). CDR3 length equals 14 residues. Trimming shortened V by 5 bases and J by 0 bases, and 11 bases separated the two germline ends. CDR3 amino acids: CSAGGDFSGNTIYF. The CDR3 DNA reads as TGCAGTGCTGGTGGGGACTTCTCTGGAAACACCATATATTTT.

This rearrangement joins TRBV6-5 to TRBJ1-2, with 11 bases aligning to TRBD1. The CDR3 sequence is 14 residues long. CDR1 and CDR2 from the germline V gene are MNHEY and SVGAGI. J was trimmed by 5 bases and V by 5 bases; bases with no gene match: 4. CDR3 bases: TGTGCCAGCAGTCCGGGGACAGGGGGTTATGGCTACACCTTC. This encodes CASSPGTGGYGYTF.

The chain employs TRBV10-2 and TRBJ1-2, with D perhaps TRBD1 (5 bases). CDR3 length equals 14 residues. Germline assignment: CDR1 WSHSY and CDR2 SAAADI. The ends were cut back, 5 bases at V and 9 bases at J, with 19 bases in the middle. The CDR3 DNA sequence: TGCGCCAGCAGTAAATTAACAGGCCAGGGTAGCTACACCTTC. Translating gives CASSKLTGQGSYTF.

The rearrangement uses TRBV6-5 and TRBJ1-2; D is possibly TRBD1 (6 bases). The CDR3 sequence is 14 residues long. Germline V lookup: CDR1 MNHEY, CDR2 SVGAGI. Trimming pared 4 bases from V and 8 bases from J, leaving 17 bases between. DNA of the CDR3: TGTGCCAGCAGTTTACAGGGATCCACGGAGGGCTACACCTTC. Protein: CASSLQGSTEGYTF.

The CDR3 DNA reads as TGTGCCAGCAGCTTAGACAGGGCGGACGAGCAGTACTTC. Protein sequence: CASSLDRADEQYF. The J gene is TRBJ2-7, the V gene TRBV7-7; D may be TRBD1 (6 bases). Between the trimmed V and J ends, which lost 1 base and 5 bases, there was a span of 9 bases. The CDR3 runs 13 residues. Germline CDR1 SSHAT, CDR2 FNYEAQ (reference sequence).

V and J are TRBV5-4 and TRBJ2-1, with 7 bases matching TRBD1. Trimming cost V 4 bases and J 8 bases; bases outside gene matches: 9. Looked up from germline, CDR1 is SGHNT and CDR2 is YYREEE (reference sequence). The CDR3 runs to 14 residues. The CDR3 bases are TGTGCCAGCAGCGCTAGACAGGGTTGGGATGAGCAGTTCTTC. This codes for CASSARQGWDEQFF.